What follows is one T cell receptor (beta chain) and its context. Original data processing: Using reference gene primer amplification, nucleated cell counts were estimated. Libraries were prepared by immunoSEQ multiplex PCR; TCRdb keeps only in-frame clonotypes and omits some of them. The DNA gave D and trimming, while V, J and clone size come from that table. Of around 97,000 clones in the sample, 70% to 90% were seen once. The CDR3 is made up of 12 amino acids. V gave up 4 bases and J gave up 3 bases, with 8 bases separating them. Germline loops: CDR1 SGHDT, CDR2 YYEEEE. The sample is drawn from a study of blood T cell repertoires in COVID-19. Study overall: Whether acute or convalescent, the COVID-19 samples came from the United States, Italy and Spain. From T cells, B-cell-depleted T cells, or PBMCs came the material, which was cDNA or gDNA.

The J gene is TRBJ2-7, the V gene TRBV5-6; D might be TRBD2 (5 bases). This clonotype originated in a human donor in a cohort sampled during active COVID-19. The sequencing sample was made of peripheral blood. CDR3 DNA: TGTGCCAGCAGCGGGAGCATCTACGAGCAGTACTTC. Residues: CASSGSIYEQYF.